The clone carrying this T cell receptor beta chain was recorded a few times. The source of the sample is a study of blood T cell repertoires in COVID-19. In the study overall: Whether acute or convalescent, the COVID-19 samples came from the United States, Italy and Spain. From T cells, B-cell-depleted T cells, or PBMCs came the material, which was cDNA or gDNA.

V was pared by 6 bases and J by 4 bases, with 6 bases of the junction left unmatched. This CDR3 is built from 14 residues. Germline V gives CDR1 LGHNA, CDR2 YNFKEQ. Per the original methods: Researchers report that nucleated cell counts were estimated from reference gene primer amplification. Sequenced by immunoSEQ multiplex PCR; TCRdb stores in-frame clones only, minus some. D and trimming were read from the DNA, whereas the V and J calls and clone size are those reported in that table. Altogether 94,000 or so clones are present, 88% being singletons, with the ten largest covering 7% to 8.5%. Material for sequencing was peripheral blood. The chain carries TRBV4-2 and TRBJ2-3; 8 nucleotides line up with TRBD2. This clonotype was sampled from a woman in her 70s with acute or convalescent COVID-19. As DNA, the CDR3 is TGTGCCAGCAGGGCCGGGGGGGCGGCAGATACGCAGTATTTT. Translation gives CASRAGGAADTQYF.